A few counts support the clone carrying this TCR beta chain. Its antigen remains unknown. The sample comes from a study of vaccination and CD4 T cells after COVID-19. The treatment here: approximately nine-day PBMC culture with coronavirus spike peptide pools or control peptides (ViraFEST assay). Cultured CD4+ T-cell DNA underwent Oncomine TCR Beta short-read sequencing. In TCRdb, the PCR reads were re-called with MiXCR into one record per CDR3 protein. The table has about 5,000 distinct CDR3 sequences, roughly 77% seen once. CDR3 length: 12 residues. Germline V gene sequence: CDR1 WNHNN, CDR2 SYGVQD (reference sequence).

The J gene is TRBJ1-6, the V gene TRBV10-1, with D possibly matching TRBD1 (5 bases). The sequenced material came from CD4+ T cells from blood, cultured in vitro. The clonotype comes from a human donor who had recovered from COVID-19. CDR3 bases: TGCGCACGGGGGAGGAACAATTCACCCCTCCACTTT. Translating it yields CARGRNNSPLHF.